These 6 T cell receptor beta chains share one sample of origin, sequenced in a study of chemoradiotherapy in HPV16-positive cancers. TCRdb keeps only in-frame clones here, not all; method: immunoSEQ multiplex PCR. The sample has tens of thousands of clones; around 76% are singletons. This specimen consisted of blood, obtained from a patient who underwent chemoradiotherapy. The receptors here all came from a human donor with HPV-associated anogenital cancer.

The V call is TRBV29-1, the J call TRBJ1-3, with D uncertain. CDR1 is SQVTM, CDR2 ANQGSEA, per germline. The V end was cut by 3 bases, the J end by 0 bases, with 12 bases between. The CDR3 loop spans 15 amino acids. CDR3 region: CSVDVGLPSGNTIYF. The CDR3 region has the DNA TGCAGCGTTGACGTGGGCCTACCCTCTGGAAACACCATATATTTT.

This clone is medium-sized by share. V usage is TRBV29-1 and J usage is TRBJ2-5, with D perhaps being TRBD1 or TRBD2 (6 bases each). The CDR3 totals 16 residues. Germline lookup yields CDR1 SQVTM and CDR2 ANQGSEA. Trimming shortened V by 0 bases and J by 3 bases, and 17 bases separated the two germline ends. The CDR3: CSVEDPWGADKETQYF. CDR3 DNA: TGCAGCGTTGAAGATCCTTGGGGGGCCGACAAAGAGACCCAGTACTTC.

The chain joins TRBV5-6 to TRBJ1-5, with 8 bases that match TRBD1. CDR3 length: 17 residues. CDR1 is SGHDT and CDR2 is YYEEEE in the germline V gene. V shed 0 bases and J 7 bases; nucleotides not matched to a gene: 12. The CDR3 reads CASSLAQGARGGQPQHF. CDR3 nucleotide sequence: TGTGCCAGCAGCTTGGCCCAGGGGGCGCGAGGAGGACAGCCCCAGCATTTT.

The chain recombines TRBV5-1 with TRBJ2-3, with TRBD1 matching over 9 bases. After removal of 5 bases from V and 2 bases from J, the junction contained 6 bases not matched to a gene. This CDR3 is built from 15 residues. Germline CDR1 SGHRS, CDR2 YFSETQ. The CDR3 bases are TGCGCCAGCAGTCCGGGACAGGGCTTCACAGATACGCAGTATTTT. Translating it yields CASSPGQGFTDTQYF.

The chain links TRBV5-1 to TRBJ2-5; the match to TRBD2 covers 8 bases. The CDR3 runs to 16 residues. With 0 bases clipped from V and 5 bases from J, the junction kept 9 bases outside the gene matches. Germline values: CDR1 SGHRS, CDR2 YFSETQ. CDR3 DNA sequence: TGCGCCAGCAGCTTGGATGGGACTAGTGTAACGGAGACCCAGTACTTC. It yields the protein CASSLDGTSVTETQYF.

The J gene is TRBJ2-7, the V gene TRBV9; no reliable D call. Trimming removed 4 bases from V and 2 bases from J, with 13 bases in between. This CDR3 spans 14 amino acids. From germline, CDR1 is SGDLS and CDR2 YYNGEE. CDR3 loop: CASSPQARPYEQYF. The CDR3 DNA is TGTGCCAGCAGCCCCCAGGCACGTCCCTACGAGCAGTACTTC.